This TCR beta chain was recorded in a study of cytomegalovirus exposure and HLA in healthy donors. CDR1 MNHEY and CDR2 SMNVEV come from the germline V gene (reference sequence). The CDR3 is made up of 15 amino acids. V was shortened by 5 bases and J by 8 bases, with 21 bases between the two germline ends. General observations from the study: Despite most TCR sequences being rare, some public TCRs occurred in many donors.

A note on this clone: Its specificity is not known.

Produced via immunoSEQ multiplex PCR; TCRdb's table is partial and in-frame only. The profile shows approximately 120,000 clones, 70% to 90% of them singletons. The genes are TRBV27 and TRBJ1-2; possibly TRBD1 for D (5 bases). The sequenced sample was PBMCs. The origin of this receptor is a woman under 30 in good health and CMV-seronegative. CDR3 protein: CASSATPAGSLGYTF. The CDR3 nucleotides read TGTGCCAGCAGTGCGACCCCCGCAGGGTCGCTCGGCTACACCTTC.